Below, 14 T cell receptor beta chains from the same sample are listed, as sequenced in a study of T-cell memory formation after mild COVID-19. TCRdb called the 5' RACE reads again in MiXCR, with one record for every CDR3 protein. The table lists about 140,000 distinct CDR3 sequences, more than 13% of them singletons. Material: PBMCs or a T cell subset sorted from them (not recorded which). These TCRs come from an adult woman who had mild COVID-19 (a few samples of this study predate the infection). Cell type and time point are not known.

This clonotype was observed at least ten times. The chain links TRBV5-1 to TRBJ1-1, with 8 bases lining up with TRBD1. Losses at the gene ends were 0 bases for V and 5 bases for J; bases not matched to a gene: 6. The CDR3 is 15 amino acids. Germline loops: CDR1 SGHRS, CDR2 YFSETQ. CDR3 nucleotides: TGCGCCAGCAGCTTGGCCGGGACAGGCGGAACTGAAGCTTTCTTT. Amino acids: CASSLAGTGGTEAFF.

The CDR3 sequence: CASSYGQGIVYEQYF. In DNA, the CDR3 is TGTGCCAGCAGTTACGGGCAGGGGATTGTCTACGAGCAGTACTTC. The rearrangement uses TRBV6-5 and TRBJ2-7; weak D call: TRBD1 (6 bases). Trimming removed 2 bases at V and 3 bases at J, with 14 bases between. CDR1 is MNHEY and CDR2 is SVGAGI in the germline V gene. CDR3 length: 15 amino acids.

This CDR3 is CAWSVDSSYEQYF. The CDR3 DNA reads TGTGCCTGGAGTGTGGACAGCTCCTACGAGCAGTACTTC. V and J are TRBV30 and TRBJ2-7; TRBD1 is a possible D gene (6 bases). Trimming stripped 0 bases from V and 0 bases from J, with 6 bases between. Germline loops: CDR1 GTSNPN, CDR2 SVGIG (reference sequence). The CDR3 is made up of 13 amino acids.

This clonotype was counted only a few times. The V and J genes are TRBV20-1 and TRBJ2-3; unclear D gene. The CDR3 consists of 14 residues. The germline V and J ends were trimmed by 3 bases and 4 bases, with 14 bases remaining between them. Germline V gene lookup returns CDR1 DFQATT and CDR2 SNEGSKA (reference sequence). CDR3 bases: TGCAGTGCTAGTCTCTCGACCTTTTCAGATACGCAGTATTTT. Protein: CSASLSTFSDTQYF.

The V gene is TRBV29-1, the J gene TRBJ2-2; TRBD2 is a possible D gene (5 bases). The germline V gene has CDR1 SQVTM and CDR2 ANQGSEA. The CDR3 consists of 10 residues. Trimming took off 5 bases at V and 10 bases at J, with 8 bases between the two ends. The CDR3 spells CSVRDSELFF. The CDR3 nucleotides are TGCAGCGTTCGGGATTCGGAGCTGTTTTTT.

There are many counts of this clonotype. This rearrangement joins TRBV5-1 to TRBJ2-7; TRBD1 matches at 7 bases. V gave up 3 bases and J gave up 1 base; unmatched junction bases: 4. The CDR3 has 14 amino acids. The germline V gene encodes CDR1 SGHRS and CDR2 YFSETQ. The CDR3 spells CASSSQGQSYEQYF. The DNA for the CDR3 is TGCGCCAGCAGCTCACAGGGGCAGTCCTACGAGCAGTACTTC.

The chain links TRBV12-3 or TRBV12-4 to TRBJ2-2, with D unclear. This CDR3 comprises 12 residues. V shed 2 bases and J shed 7 bases, with 5 bases lying between them. In DNA, the CDR3 is TGTGCCAGCAGTTTAATCGACGGGGAGCTGTTTTTT. Its protein is CASSLIDGELFF.

This clonotype was recorded once. The chain combines TRBV9 with TRBJ2-1; 14 bases map to TRBD2. CDR1 is SGDLS and CDR2 is YYNGEE in the germline V gene. The CDR3 sequence is 15 residues long. J lost 8 bases, V lost 2 bases, and 3 bases had no gene match. CDR3 amino acids: CASSVTSGGAHEQFF. The CDR3 DNA reads as TGTGCCAGCAGCGTGACTAGCGGGGGGGCCCATGAGCAGTTCTTC.

This CDR3 reads CASSPYTTGGELFF. CDR3 nucleotides: TGTGCCAGCAGCCCATATACGACAGGCGGGGAGCTGTTTTTT. The chain is built from TRBV5-4 and TRBJ2-2; the D gene is possibly TRBD1 (6 bases). The V end lost 4 bases, the J end lost 7 bases, and 14 bases lay between the germline ends. The CDR3 loop spans 14 amino acids. The germline V gene encodes CDR1 SGHNT and CDR2 YYREEE (reference sequence).

Concerning this clonotype itself: Mismatch with germline at one junction end may stem from a read error. The chain carries TRBV19 and TRBJ2-7; tentatively, D is TRBD2 (6 bases). The CDR3 is 14 amino acids. Germline V gene data show CDR1 as LNHDA and CDR2 as SQIVND (reference sequence). The CDR3 nucleotides are TGTGCCAGTAGAATAGCGGCAGGTTCCTACGAGCAGTACTTC. Translating gives CASRIAAGSYEQYF.

The chain has TRBV4-3 and TRBJ1-5; D is unclear. Germline CDR1 LGHNA, CDR2 YSLEER. The CDR3 spans 20 residues. The V gene lost 0 bases and the J gene lost 1 base, with 22 bases spanning the gap. The CDR3 here is CASSQEPRSGPEMSNQPQHF. CDR3 in DNA: TGCGCCAGCAGCCAAGAACCCCGATCCGGGCCTGAGATGAGCAATCAGCCCCAGCATTTT.

This clonotype was observed at least ten times. The chain has TRBV15 and TRBJ2-1, with a tentative D call TRBD1 (5 bases). The germline V gene has CDR1 LNHNV and CDR2 YYDKDF (reference sequence). Trimming took off 2 bases at V and 4 bases at J, with 12 bases between the two ends. There are 15 residues in the CDR3. The CDR3 coding sequence is TGTGCCACCAGCAGACAGGGCCTGTGGTACAATGAGCAGTTCTTC. It is translated as CATSRQGLWYNEQFF.

This clonotype appeared many times. This chain links TRBV9 with TRBJ1-1; D remains unclear. V shed 4 bases and J shed 0 bases, with 13 bases lying between them. Germline V gene data show CDR1 as SGDLS and CDR2 as YYNGEE. This CDR3 spans 15 amino acids. The chain's CDR3 is CASSPRRELNTEAFF. For the CDR3, the DNA is TGTGCCAGCAGCCCGCGTAGAGAGCTGAACACTGAAGCTTTCTTT.

The sample holds a few counts of this clonotype. The genes are TRBV7-8 and TRBJ2-7, with D possibly called TRBD1 or TRBD2 (5 bases each). The CDR3 is 14 residues long. Trimming cost V 10 bases and J 3 bases, with 19 bases left between them. From germline, CDR1 is SGHVS and CDR2 FQNEAQ. In DNA, the CDR3 is TGTGCCACCTCTTCCCAGGGAGATTTCTACGAGCAGTACTTC. It is translated as CATSSQGDFYEQYF.